This T cell receptor beta chain was recovered during a study of neurological immune-mediated disorders. TCRdb reanalysed the 5' RACE reads using MiXCR and keeps one entry per CDR3 protein. The sample lists approximately 86,000 distinct CDR3 sequences, 2% to 3% occurring once. CDR3 length: 13 amino acids. The ends were cut back, 3 bases at V and 3 bases at J, with 8 bases in the middle. This clonotype appeared many times. The source material was PBMCs. The sequence was obtained from a woman aged 25 to 39 with multiple sclerosis. The rearrangement joins TRBV12-3 or TRBV12-4 to TRBJ2-5; D is undetermined. The CDR3 bases are TGTGCCAGCAGTTTCCTGCCTGAAGAGACCCAGTACTTC. Amino acids: CASSFLPEETQYF.